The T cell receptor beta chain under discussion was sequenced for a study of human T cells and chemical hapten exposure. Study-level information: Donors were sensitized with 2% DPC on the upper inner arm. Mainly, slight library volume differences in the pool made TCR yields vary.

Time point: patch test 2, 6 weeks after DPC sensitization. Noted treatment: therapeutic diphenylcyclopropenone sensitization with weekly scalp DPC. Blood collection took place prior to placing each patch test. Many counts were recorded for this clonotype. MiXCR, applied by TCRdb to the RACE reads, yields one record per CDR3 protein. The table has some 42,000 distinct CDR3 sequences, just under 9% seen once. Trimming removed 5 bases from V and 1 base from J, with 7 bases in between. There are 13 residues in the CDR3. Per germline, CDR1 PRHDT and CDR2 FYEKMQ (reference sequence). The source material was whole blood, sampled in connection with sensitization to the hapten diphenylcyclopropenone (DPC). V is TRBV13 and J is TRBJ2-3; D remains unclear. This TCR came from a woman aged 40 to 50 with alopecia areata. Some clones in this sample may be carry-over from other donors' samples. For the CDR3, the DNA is TGTGCCAGCAGCACTGTGGGCACAGATACGCAGTATTTT. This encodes CASSTVGTDTQYF.